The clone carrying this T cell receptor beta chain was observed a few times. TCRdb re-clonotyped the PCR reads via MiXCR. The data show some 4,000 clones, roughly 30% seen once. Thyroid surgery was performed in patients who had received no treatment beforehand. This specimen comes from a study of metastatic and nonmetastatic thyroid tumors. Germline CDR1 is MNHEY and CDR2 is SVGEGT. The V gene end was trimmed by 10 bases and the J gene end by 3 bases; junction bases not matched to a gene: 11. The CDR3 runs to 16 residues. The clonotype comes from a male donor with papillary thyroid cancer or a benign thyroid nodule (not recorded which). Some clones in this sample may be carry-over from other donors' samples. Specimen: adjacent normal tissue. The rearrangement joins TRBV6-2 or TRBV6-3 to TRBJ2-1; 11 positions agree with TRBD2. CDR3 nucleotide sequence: TGTGCCATCTGCACAAATAGCGGGGGGGTCTACAATGAGCAGTTCTTC. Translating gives CAICTNSGGVYNEQFF.